One sample yielded the 27 T cell receptor beta chains listed below, sequenced in a study of circulating and synovial CD4+ cells in juvenile arthritis. Only in-frame clones appear in the TCRdb table, and some are missing; sequencing was by immunoSEQ multiplex PCR. The sample holds tens of thousands of clones, around 93% seen once. Sequencing was carried out using CD4+ T cells from blood. The receptors come from a human donor with juvenile idiopathic arthritis.

V gene TRBV27 combines with J gene TRBJ1-1; no definite D call. Germline-derived CDR1 and CDR2 are MNHEY and SMNVEV (reference sequence). CDR3 length equals 14 residues. V shed 6 bases and J shed 5 bases, with 16 bases lying between them. DNA for the CDR3: TGTGCCAGCAGGACCCGCCTAGGAAGGACTGAAGCTTTCTTT. Amino acids: CASRTRLGRTEAFF.

CDR3 loop: CASSKQGSEGEKLFF. The DNA of the CDR3 is TGTGCCAGTAGTAAGCAGGGGAGTGAGGGTGAAAAACTGTTTTTT. The chain uses TRBV19 and TRBJ1-4, with a weak D call TRBD1 (6 bases). Germline loops: CDR1 LNHDA, CDR2 SQIVND (reference sequence). There are 15 residues in the CDR3. V shed 4 bases and J shed 7 bases, with 16 bases lying between them. Supplemented by reference TRBV19 and TRBJ1-4, the full variable domain reads DGGITQSPKYLFRKEGQNVTLSCEQNLNHDAMYWYRQDPGQGLRLIYYSQIVNDFQKGDIAEGYSVSREKKESFPLTVTSAQKNPTAFYLCASSKQGSEGEKLFFGSGTQLSVL.

The chain has TRBV7-9 and TRBJ2-7; TRBD2 matches 7 bases. Trimming at V came to 7 bases and at J to 2 bases, leaving 8 bases not matched to a gene. Germline CDR1 reads SEHNR; CDR2 reads FQNEAQ (reference sequence). CDR3 length equals 14 residues. CDR3 coding DNA: TGTGCCAGCACCCTGGGGGAGGGGACCTACGAGCAGTACTTC. It is translated as CASTLGEGTYEQYF.

The V call is TRBV9, the J call TRBJ2-1; the match to TRBD2 covers 12 bases. The germline gives CDR1 SGDLS, CDR2 YYNGEE. This CDR3 spans 15 amino acids. The junction had 7 bases not matched to a gene; V was cut back by 4 bases and J by 8 bases. The CDR3 here is CASSPTSGRNYEQFF. Here the CDR3 DNA reads TGTGCCAGCAGCCCGACTAGCGGGAGAAATTATGAGCAGTTCTTC.

The rearrangement links TRBV5-4 to TRBJ2-7, with 7 bases matching TRBD2. V lost 8 bases to trimming and J lost 7 bases; unmatched junction nucleotides: 9. The CDR3 loop spans 12 amino acids. Germline loops: CDR1 SGHNT, CDR2 YYREEE (reference sequence). The CDR3 nucleotides are TGTGCCAGTGGGGCGGGAGCGGGGGAGCAGTACTTC. This sequence encodes CASGAGAGEQYF.

The chain employs TRBV25-1 and TRBJ2-3; 9 nucleotides line up with TRBD1. Germline V CDR1 and CDR2: MGHDK, SYGVNS. CDR3 length equals 15 residues. V shed 8 bases and J 1 base; nucleotides not matched to a gene: 7. As DNA, the CDR3 is TGTGCCAGCCGGAGGACAGGGGACGGCACAGATACGCAGTATTTT. Its translation: CASRRTGDGTDTQYF. Complete variable domain (other parts from reference TRBV25-1 and TRBJ2-3): EADIYQTPRYLVIGTGKKITLECSQTMGHDKMYWYQQDPGMELHLIHYSYGVNSTEKGDLSSESTVSRIRTEHFPLTLESARPSHTSQYLCASRRTGDGTDTQYFGPGTRLTVL.

The chain combines TRBV25-1 with TRBJ1-2; possible D gene TRBD1, 6 bases. The CDR3 sequence is 14 residues long. Trimming shortened V by 4 bases and J by 7 bases, and 16 bases separated the two germline ends. Germline V gene data show CDR1 as MGHDK and CDR2 as SYGVNS. CDR3 DNA: TGTGCCAGCAGTGGTTTGGGGGGGGCACTTGGCTACACCTTC. This encodes CASSGLGGALGYTF.

This chain connects TRBV27 to TRBJ2-7, with TRBD2 matching 14 bases. V lost 6 bases and J lost 4; bases outside the gene matches: 5. The CDR3 has 15 residues. Germline CDR1 and CDR2: MNHEY and SMNVEV (reference sequence). CDR3 nucleotide sequence: TGTGCCAGCAGCTTAGGGACTAGCGGGAGTTACGAGCAGTACTTC. This encodes CASSLGTSGSYEQYF.

This chain connects TRBV6-5 to TRBJ2-2; TRBD1 agrees at 9 bases. Trimming cost V 5 bases and J 6 bases; bases outside gene matches: 4. The germline V gene encodes CDR1 MNHEY and CDR2 SVGAGI. CDR3 length: 14 amino acids. CDR3 bases: TGTGCCAGCAGTCGACAGGGGGGCCCCGGGGAGCTGTTTTTT. Its protein product is CASSRQGGPGELFF.

This sequence joins TRBV5-4 and TRBJ2-3, with 9 bases matching TRBD1. The CDR3 extends over 15 amino acids. Germline V gene lookup returns CDR1 SGHNT and CDR2 YYREEE (reference sequence). The trim removed 0 bases at V and 4 bases at J, leaving 3 bases unmatched. CDR3 sequence (DNA): TGTGCCAGCAGCTTGGGGGACAGGGAAGCAGATACGCAGTATTTT. The encoded protein is CASSLGDREADTQYF. The full variable domain, rest sourced from reference TRBV5-4 and TRBJ2-3, is ETGVTQSPTHLIKTRGQQVTLRCSSQSGHNTVSWYQQALGQGPQFIFQYYREEENGRGNFPPRFSGLQFPNYSSELNVNALELDDSALYLCASSLGDREADTQYFGPGTRLTVL.

The V and J genes are TRBV9 and TRBJ2-1; perhaps TRBD2 as D (6 bases). The CDR3 runs to 16 residues. The ends were cut back, 0 bases at V and 7 bases at J, with 17 bases in the middle. Germline-derived CDR1 and CDR2 are SGDLS and YYNGEE. The CDR3 sequence is CASSVADGSVLNEQFF. CDR3 nucleotide sequence: TGTGCCAGCAGCGTAGCCGACGGGAGTGTGTTGAATGAGCAGTTCTTC.

The CDR3 nucleotides are TGTGCCAGCAGCTTTAACGGGGGACTAGCGGGAGTTGAGCAGTTCTTC. Translation gives CASSFNGGLAGVEQFF. The genes are TRBV7-3 and TRBJ2-1, with 14 bases identical to TRBD2. Germline CDR1 reads SGHTA; CDR2 reads FQGTGA. V shed 3 bases, J shed 9 bases, and the junction held 7 bases outside the gene matches. CDR3 length: 16 residues. Full variable domain (rest looked up from reference TRBV7-3 and TRBJ2-1): GAGVSQTPSNKVTEKGKYVELRCDPISGHTALYWYRQSLGQGPEFLIYFQGTGAADDSGLPNDRFFAVRPEGSVSTLKIQRTERGDSAVYLCASSFNGGLAGVEQFFGPGTRLTVL.

V gene TRBV7-3 combines with J gene TRBJ2-5; 11 bases are a match to TRBD2. Trimming cost V 1 base and J 3 bases; bases outside gene matches: 7. CDR3 length: 17 amino acids. Germline V CDR1 and CDR2: SGHTA, FQGTGA. The CDR3 here is CASSLNSPGLAEETQYF. The CDR3, as DNA: TGTGCCAGCAGCTTAAATTCCCCGGGACTAGCGGAAGAGACCCAGTACTTC.

The rearrangement joins TRBV28 to TRBJ1-2; 8 bases align to TRBD1. The V gene end was trimmed by 1 base and the J gene end by 3 bases; junction bases not matched to a gene: 10. Germline V lookup: CDR1 MDHEN, CDR2 SYDVKM. This CDR3 is 17 amino acids long. The CDR3 nucleotides are TGTGCCAGCAGTTTATCCACTCGGACAGGGTGGGACTATGGCTACACCTTC. Translation gives CASSLSTRTGWDYGYTF.

The rearrangement joins TRBV7-9 to TRBJ2-5; 14 bases agree with TRBD2. The J call is in doubt because the DNA end fits TRBJ2-7 better. Germline CDR1 and CDR2: SEHNR and FQNEAQ (reference sequence). The CDR3 loop spans 18 amino acids. Written as DNA, the CDR3 is TGTGCCAGCAGCTCCCCCAAGGGACTAGCGGGAGCCAACTACGAGCAGTACTTC. Its translation: CASSSPKGLAGANYEQYF.

V and J are TRBV27 and TRBJ2-1; D not certain. Per the germline V gene, CDR1 is MNHEY and CDR2 is SMNVEV (reference sequence). CDR3 length: 14 residues. V gave up 6 bases and J gave up 1 base, with 10 bases separating them. CDR3 coding DNA: TGTGCCAGCAGGATTCCAGGTTCCTACAATGAGCAGTTCTTC. It encodes CASRIPGSYNEQFF.

The V gene is TRBV6-4, the J gene TRBJ2-1; 11 bases agree with TRBD1. Looked up from germline, CDR1 is MRHNA and CDR2 is SNTAGT. The ends lost 5 bases at V and 7 bases at J; junction bases unmatched: 4. The CDR3 contains 14 residues. The CDR3 sequence: CASSKGQGANEQFF. In nucleotides, the CDR3 is TGTGCCAGCAGTAAAGGACAGGGGGCAAATGAGCAGTTCTTC.

The chain combines TRBV18 with TRBJ1-1; no clear D. Trimming pared 2 bases from V and 0 bases from J, leaving 4 bases between. The length of the CDR3 is 13 residues. CDR1 is KGHSH and CDR2 is LQKENI in the germline V gene. The CDR3 is CASSPFLNTEAFF. The CDR3 nucleotides read TGTGCCAGCTCACCATTCTTGAACACTGAAGCTTTCTTT. Complete variable domain (other parts from reference TRBV18 and TRBJ1-1): NAGVMQNPRHLVRRRGQEARLRCSPMKGHSHVYWYRQLPEEGLKFMVYLQKENIIDESGMPKERFSAEFPKEGPSILRIQQVVRGDSAAYFCASSPFLNTEAFFGQGTRLTVV.

The rearrangement joins TRBV28 to TRBJ2-1, with 9 bases identical to TRBD1. This CDR3 has 15 residues. CDR1 and CDR2 from the germline V gene are MDHEN and SYDVKM. V lost 5 bases and J lost 5; bases outside the gene matches: 7. The CDR3, as DNA: TGTGCCAGCAGTCCGGGACAGGGAGACAACAATGAGCAGTTCTTC. As protein: CASSPGQGDNNEQFF. The whole variable domain, filled in from reference TRBV28 and TRBJ2-1, reads DVKVTQSSRYLVKRTGEKVFLECVQDMDHENMFWYRQDPGLGLRLIYFSYDVKMKEKGDIPEGYSVSREKKERFSLILESASTNQTSMYLCASSPGQGDNNEQFFGPGTRLTVL.

The CDR3 nucleotides are TGTGCCAGCAGCTCGCCGGGACTAGCGGGTTTCAATGAGCAGTTCTTC. It yields the protein CASSSPGLAGFNEQFF. The genes are TRBV6-6 and TRBJ2-1; 12 bases fit TRBD2. The CDR3 runs to 16 residues. The germline V gene encodes CDR1 MNHNY and CDR2 SVGAGI (reference sequence). The ends lost 6 bases at V and 6 bases at J; junction bases unmatched: 9.

The chain uses TRBV15 and TRBJ2-7; TRBD2 agrees at 11 bases. The V segment lost 0 bases and the J segment 3 bases; nucleotides outside the gene matches: 7. Germline values: CDR1 LNHNV, CDR2 YYDKDF (reference sequence). The CDR3 is 17 residues long. CDR3 DNA sequence: TGTGCCACCAGCAGAGATCCCGGGACTAGCGGATACTACGAGCAGTACTTC. Residues: CATSRDPGTSGYYEQYF.

The CDR3 protein is CASSEDRGATGELFF. CDR3 DNA: TGTGCCAGCAGTGAGGACCGGGGGGCCACCGGGGAGCTGTTTTTT. The chain couples TRBV2 to TRBJ2-2, with a possible D match to TRBD2 (7 bases). Germline CDR1 SNHLY, CDR2 FYNNEI. The CDR3 loop spans 15 amino acids. V lost 3 bases and J 4 bases, leaving 12 bases between the germline ends.

This rearrangement joins TRBV29-1 to TRBJ1-1; D uncertain. Germline V lookup: CDR1 SQVTM, CDR2 ANQGSEA. The CDR3 is 13 residues long. V shed 7 bases and J shed 1 base, with 13 bases lying between them. This CDR3 reads CSGCVGENTEAFF. Here the CDR3 DNA reads TGCAGCGGCTGCGTCGGGGAGAACACTGAAGCTTTCTTT.

CDR3 coding DNA: TGTGCCAGCAGTTCCCGCCTAGCGGGAGAGGGGCCCAAAGAGACCCAGTACTTC. It yields the protein CASSSRLAGEGPKETQYF. The genes are TRBV28 and TRBJ2-5; 10 bases agree with TRBD2. V lost 4 bases and J lost 3; bases outside the gene matches: 14. CDR1 and CDR2 from the germline V gene are MDHEN and SYDVKM. The CDR3 contains 18 residues.

CDR3 nucleotide sequence: TGCGCCACCAGTGGAGGTTTAGGCTACGAGCAGTACTTC. It is translated as CATSGGLGYEQYF. V is TRBV5-1 and J is TRBJ2-7; possible D gene TRBD2, 5 bases. The ends were cut back, 9 bases at V and 3 bases at J, with 16 bases in the middle. CDR1 is SGHRS, CDR2 YFSETQ, per germline. The CDR3 has 13 residues.

CDR3 amino acids: CASSISTRLDSYEQYF. CDR3 coding DNA: TGTGCCAGTAGTATATCAACCCGACTGGACTCCTACGAGCAGTACTTC. The V and J genes are TRBV19 and TRBJ2-7; D is unclear. The CDR3 covers 16 residues. The V and J ends lost 2 bases and 0 bases respectively, with 14 bases between them. Germline CDR1 reads LNHDA; CDR2 reads SQIVND (reference sequence). The variable domain in full, with the rest retrieved from reference TRBV19 and TRBJ2-7, is DGGITQSPKYLFRKEGQNVTLSCEQNLNHDAMYWYRQDPGQGLRLIYYSQIVNDFQKGDIAEGYSVSREKKESFPLTVTSAQKNPTAFYLCASSISTRLDSYEQYFGPGTRLTVT.

This clone was observed once. This chain uses TRBV18 with TRBJ1-2, with TRBD1 as a possible D gene (5 bases). The CDR3 loop spans 14 amino acids. V lost 4 bases and J lost 4, with 13 bases in between. From germline, CDR1 is KGHSH and CDR2 LQKENI. Here the CDR3 reads CASSLAGGIYGYTF. The CDR3 coding sequence is TGTGCCAGCTCACTTGCCGGGGGAATCTATGGCTACACCTTC.